The 20 T cell receptor beta chains below were found in one sample sequenced in a study of blood T cell repertoires in COVID-19. Method: immunoSEQ multiplex PCR; TCRdb's copy keeps in-frame clones and lacks some. Among about 250,000 clones, 65% to 90% were seen once, and the ten largest hold 5.1%. Sequencing used peripheral blood. The origin of the receptors is a man aged 50 to 59 with active or convalescent COVID-19.

The rearrangement joins TRBV6-5 to TRBJ2-4, with D perhaps matching TRBD1 (6 bases). The length of the CDR3 is 15 residues. V was clipped by 6 bases and J by 5 bases, with 17 bases between them. CDR1 is MNHEY, CDR2 SVGAGI, per germline. The CDR3 bases are TGTGCCAGCAGCCCAGGGACACTGGGTGAAAACATTCAGTACTTC. It encodes CASSPGTLGENIQYF.

The rearrangement links TRBV6-5 to TRBJ1-4; D might be TRBD1 (6 bases). Per germline, CDR1 MNHEY and CDR2 SVGAGI. The V and J ends lost 7 bases and 8 bases respectively, with 17 bases between them. This CDR3 is built from 14 residues. CDR3 region: CASNKLDSKEKLFF. The CDR3 bases are TGTGCCAGCAATAAACTGGACAGTAAGGAAAAACTGTTTTTT.

The chain links TRBV7-2 to TRBJ2-5; tentatively, D is TRBD2 (6 bases). The V and J ends lost 5 bases and 11 bases respectively, with 15 bases between them. CDR3 length: 12 amino acids. The germline CDR1 and CDR2 sequences are SGHTA and FQGNSA. The CDR3 sequence: CASSTPGGGQYF. The CDR3 DNA is TGTGCCAGCAGCACCCCTGGGGGAGGTCAGTACTTC.

The chain carries TRBV9 and TRBJ2-1; D perhaps matches TRBD2 (5 bases). Germline CDR1 SGDLS, CDR2 YYNGEE. Between the trimmed V and J ends, which lost 0 bases and 7 bases, there was a span of 8 bases. The CDR3 length is 13 residues. In DNA form, the CDR3 reads TGTGCCAGCAGCGTAGCGGGATTGAATGAGCAGTTCTTC. It translates to CASSVAGLNEQFF.

The chain recombines TRBV4-2 with TRBJ2-7, with D unresolved. Germline V CDR1 and CDR2: LGHNA, YNFKEQ. This CDR3 comprises 15 residues. V was pared by 0 bases and J by 3 bases, with 12 bases between. CDR3 sequence: CASSQDARERYEQYF. The CDR3 DNA reads TGTGCCAGCAGCCAAGATGCGAGAGAGCGCTACGAGCAGTACTTC.

The chain couples TRBV6-2 or TRBV6-3 to TRBJ1-4, with D possibly being TRBD1 (5 bases). The CDR3 runs 13 residues. Trimming pared 5 bases from V and 5 bases from J, leaving 9 bases between. The germline V gene has CDR1 MNHEY and CDR2 SVGEGT. CDR3 loop: CASSRQHNEKLFF. The DNA for the CDR3 is TGTGCCAGCAGTCGACAGCACAATGAAAAACTGTTTTTT.

The chain uses TRBV7-8 and TRBJ2-1; the match to TRBD2 covers 9 bases. V lost 3 bases to trimming and J lost 6 bases; unmatched junction nucleotides: 12. This CDR3 region has 17 residues. Germline V gives CDR1 SGHVS, CDR2 FQNEAQ. CDR3 sequence (DNA): TGTGCCAGCAGCTTGACTAGCGGAGACGCCTGGGGCAATGAGCAGTTCTTC. Encoded protein: CASSLTSGDAWGNEQFF. Combining the CDR3 with reference TRBV7-8 and TRBJ2-1 gives the whole variable domain GAGVSQSPRYKVAKRGQDVALRCDPISGHVSLFWYQQALGQGPEFLTYFQNEAQLDKSGLPSDRFFAERPEGSVSTLKIQRTQQEDSAVYLCASSLTSGDAWGNEQFFGPGTRLTVL.

On this clone itself: Other nucleotide sequences from this sample produce the same CDR3. This chain connects TRBV6-5 to TRBJ1-3, with D unresolved. This CDR3 has 14 amino acids. Germline CDR1 MNHEY, CDR2 SVGAGI. With 3 bases removed from V and 0 bases from J, the gap between germline ends came to 6 bases. The CDR3 region is CASSYGVSGNTIYF. DNA of the CDR3: TGTGCCAGCAGTTATGGAGTCTCTGGAAACACCATATATTTT.

In the case of this clone: The sample contains more than one DNA sequence encoding this CDR3. The rearrangement links TRBV18 to TRBJ1-5; D is undetermined. Germline CDR1 and CDR2: KGHSH and LQKENI. The CDR3 sequence is 14 residues long. Trimming left V 2 bases short and J 0 bases short, with 5 bases between. CDR3 DNA: TGTGCCAGCTCACCAGCGGATAGCAATCAGCCCCAGCATTTT. Translating gives CASSPADSNQPQHF.

This rearrangement joins TRBV12-3 or TRBV12-4 to TRBJ2-3, with TRBD1 matching over 7 bases. V lost 3 bases, J lost 5 bases, and 2 bases stayed unmatched. This CDR3 region has 13 residues. The CDR3 sequence: CASSLAGGDTQYF. CDR3 sequence (DNA): TGTGCCAGCAGTTTGGCAGGGGGAGATACGCAGTATTTT.

The rearrangement links TRBV19 to TRBJ2-7; 7 nucleotides line up with TRBD2. The CDR3 has 15 residues. V was pared by 3 bases and J by 1 base, with 6 bases of the junction left unmatched. CDR1 LNHDA and CDR2 SQIVND come from the germline V gene (reference sequence). CDR3: CASSISTGGSYEQYF. Written as DNA, the CDR3 is TGTGCCAGTAGTATTAGTACGGGAGGATCCTACGAGCAGTACTTC.

The chain uses TRBV6-5 and TRBJ1-1, with D perhaps matching TRBD1 (5 bases). Germline V gene sequence: CDR1 MNHEY, CDR2 SVGAGI. Trimming cost V 0 bases and J 0 bases, with 8 bases left between them. There are 15 residues in the CDR3. CDR3 nucleotide sequence: TGTGCCAGCAGTTACTCAACAGGCCTGAACACTGAAGCTTTCTTT. Translating gives CASSYSTGLNTEAFF.

This clone was counted only a few times. This chain joins TRBV5-4 and TRBJ1-1; D gene ambiguous. V lost 1 base and J lost 2, with 3 bases in between. Germline values: CDR1 SGHNT, CDR2 YYREEE (reference sequence). The CDR3 totals 12 residues. This CDR3 is CASSLSNTEAFF. The CDR3 DNA reads as TGTGCCAGCAGCTTGTCAAACACTGAAGCTTTCTTT.

Points on this clone: Other DNA sequences in the sample encode the same CDR3. This chain joins TRBV5-1 and TRBJ2-3; TRBD1 might be the D (6 bases). This CDR3 contains 14 residues. Trimming cost V 0 bases and J 3 bases, with 8 bases left between them. The germline CDR1 and CDR2 sequences are SGHRS and YFSETQ. The CDR3 DNA is TGCGCCAGCAGCTTGGGACAGGCAACAGATACGCAGTATTTT. Its protein is CASSLGQATDTQYF.

V gene TRBV5-5 combines with J gene TRBJ1-1; TRBD1 is a possible D gene (5 bases). Germline lookup yields CDR1 SGHKS and CDR2 YYEKEE (reference sequence). Trimming pared 0 bases from V and 0 bases from J, leaving 18 bases between. This CDR3 has 18 amino acids. The CDR3 bases are TGTGCCAGCAGCTTGGAGGGGAGGTTGAGGGTCATGAACACTGAAGCTTTCTTT. Translating it yields CASSLEGRLRVMNTEAFF.

The chain couples TRBV6-5 to TRBJ2-7; tentatively, D is TRBD2 (6 bases). The CDR3 totals 14 residues. Germline V gene lookup returns CDR1 MNHEY and CDR2 SVGAGI. Trimming took off 6 bases at V and 2 bases at J, with 14 bases between the two ends. CDR3 residues: CASSRTGVTYEQYF. The CDR3 bases are TGTGCCAGCAGCCGGACGGGGGTCACCTACGAGCAGTACTTC.

This clone was recorded a few times. J is TRBJ1-2 and V is TRBV30, with TRBD1 matching over 9 bases. V lost 2 bases to trimming and J lost 7 bases; unmatched junction nucleotides: 8. Per the germline V gene, CDR1 is GTSNPN and CDR2 is SVGIG (reference sequence). The CDR3 loop spans 14 amino acids. CDR3 in DNA: TGTGCCTGGAGTCCGGACAGGGGTATAGGTGGCTACACCTTC. Residues: CAWSPDRGIGGYTF.

The V and J genes are TRBV5-5 and TRBJ1-1, with 7 bases identical to TRBD1. CDR3 length equals 15 residues. Looked up from germline, CDR1 is SGHKS and CDR2 is YYEKEE (reference sequence). V lost 3 bases to trimming and J lost 3 bases; unmatched junction nucleotides: 8. The CDR3, as DNA: TGTGCCAGCAGCTCTACGACAGGGTTGTACACTGAAGCTTTCTTT. Its translation is CASSSTTGLYTEAFF.

The genes are TRBV20-1 and TRBJ2-7; the match to TRBD2 covers 8 bases. The CDR3 sequence is 15 residues long. Germline loops: CDR1 DFQATT, CDR2 SNEGSKA (reference sequence). V shed 3 bases, J shed 4 bases, and the junction held 11 bases outside the gene matches. CDR3 amino acids: CSASSTSGGTYEQYF. CDR3 in DNA: TGCAGTGCTAGTTCTACTAGCGGTGGTACGTACGAGCAGTACTTC.

The sample holds a few counts of this clone. The J gene is TRBJ1-2, the V gene TRBV6-6, with TRBD1 as a possible D gene (6 bases). This CDR3 region has 12 residues. Germline CDR1 MNHNY, CDR2 SVGAGI (reference sequence). Trimming pared 6 bases from V and 3 bases from J, leaving 8 bases between. CDR3 loop: CASRQGDYGYTF. CDR3 coding DNA: TGTGCCAGCAGACAGGGTGACTATGGCTACACCTTC.